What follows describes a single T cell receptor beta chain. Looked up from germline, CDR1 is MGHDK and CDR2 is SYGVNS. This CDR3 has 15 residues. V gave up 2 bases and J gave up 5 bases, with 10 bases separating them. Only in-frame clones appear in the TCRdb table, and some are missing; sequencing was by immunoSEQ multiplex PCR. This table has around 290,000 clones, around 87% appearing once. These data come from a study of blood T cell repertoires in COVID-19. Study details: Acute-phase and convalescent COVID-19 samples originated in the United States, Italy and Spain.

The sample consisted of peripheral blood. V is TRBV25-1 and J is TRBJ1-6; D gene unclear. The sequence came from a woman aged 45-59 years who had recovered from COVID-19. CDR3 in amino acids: CASSELARDNSPLHF. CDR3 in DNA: TGTGCCAGCAGTGAACTAGCTAGGGATAATTCACCCCTCCACTTT.